One sample yielded the 26 T cell receptor beta chains listed below, sequenced in a study of cytomegalovirus exposure and HLA in healthy donors. TCRdb's copy holds only in-frame clones and misses some; the assay was immunoSEQ multiplex PCR. The data contain about 250,000 clones, 80% to 90% of them seen just once; the ten biggest clones take up around 2.6%. The sequencing input was PBMCs. These receptors all come from a man between 18 and 29 years old in good health and CMV-seronegative.

CDR3 DNA: TGTGCCAGCTCACCGGGACAGTACAATGAGCAGTTCTTC. Protein product: CASSPGQYNEQFF. This chain links TRBV18 with TRBJ2-1; 7 positions match TRBD1. With V trimmed by 3 bases and J by 4 bases, 0 bases remained unmatched. The CDR3 contains 13 residues. Germline values: CDR1 KGHSH, CDR2 LQKENI.

The rearrangement joins TRBV18 to TRBJ1-1, with D possibly matching TRBD1 (6 bases). The ends were cut back, 0 bases at V and 4 bases at J, with 15 bases in the middle. CDR1 is KGHSH and CDR2 is LQKENI in the germline V gene. The CDR3 totals 16 residues. CDR3 sequence: CASSPPDRLGGTEAFF. The DNA of the CDR3 is TGTGCCAGCTCACCACCAGACAGGTTAGGAGGCACTGAAGCTTTCTTT.

V gene TRBV7-8 combines with J gene TRBJ1-1; TRBD1 matches 12 bases. This CDR3 region has 13 residues. The ends lost 5 bases at V and 11 bases at J; junction bases unmatched: 6. Germline assignment: CDR1 SGHVS and CDR2 FQNEAQ. In nucleotides, the CDR3 is TGTGCCAGCAGCACGGGACAGGGGGCGGAGGCTTTCTTT. This encodes CASSTGQGAEAFF.

V gene TRBV5-1 combines with J gene TRBJ2-7; 9 nucleotides line up with TRBD1. V was clipped by 3 bases and J by 2 bases; unmatched bases: 0. The CDR3 runs to 13 residues. In germline, CDR1 is SGHRS, CDR2 YFSETQ. The DNA of the CDR3 is TGCGCCAGCAGCTGGGACAGGGCCTACGAGCAGTACTTC. Protein: CASSWDRAYEQYF.

The chain couples TRBV19 to TRBJ2-7, with a weak D call TRBD1 (5 bases). The CDR3 consists of 13 residues. The V end was cut by 5 bases, the J end by 4 bases, with 12 bases between. CDR1 is LNHDA, CDR2 SQIVND, per germline (reference sequence). Here the CDR3 DNA reads TGTGCCAGTAGTTTTACGACAGATTACGAGCAGTACTTC. Its translation is CASSFTTDYEQYF.

Notes on this clone: The sample has other DNA sequences that encode this CDR3 too. This chain uses TRBV19 with TRBJ1-6; the D is unclear. The CDR3 is 14 residues long. Germline CDR1 is LNHDA and CDR2 is SQIVND (reference sequence). V was pared by 2 bases and J by 7 bases, with 9 bases between. The CDR3 spells CASSITPGNSPLHF. The CDR3 DNA is TGTGCCAGTAGTATAACACCGGGGAATTCACCCCTCCACTTT.

The J gene is TRBJ2-3, the V gene TRBV2; weak D call: TRBD1 (5 bases). The germline CDR1 and CDR2 sequences are SNHLY and FYNNEI. The CDR3 contains 15 residues. The V end was cut by 0 bases, the J end by 6 bases, with 13 bases between. The CDR3 DNA sequence: TGTGCCAGCAGTGAAGCTGTTGGGGCCGGTGATACGCAGTATTTT. Translated, it gives CASSEAVGAGDTQYF.

J is TRBJ2-6 and V is TRBV4-1; tentatively, D is TRBD2 (6 bases). The CDR3 has 17 amino acids. V dropped 4 bases and J dropped 8 bases, with 21 bases sitting between them. CDR1 is MGHRA, CDR2 YSYEKL, per germline. CDR3: CASSLLGGNSGSNVLTF. CDR3 bases: TGCGCCAGCAGCCTCCTCGGAGGGAACTCTGGATCCAACGTCCTGACTTTC.

The chain carries TRBV5-4 and TRBJ2-3, with no clear D. CDR3 length: 14 amino acids. V lost 0 bases to trimming and J lost 4 bases, with 9 bases between them. Germline V gene sequence: CDR1 SGHNT, CDR2 YYREEE (reference sequence). In DNA, the CDR3 is TGTGCCAGCAGCTTGGAATTCAGGCCAGATACGCAGTATTTT. It is translated as CASSLEFRPDTQYF. The variable domain in full, with the rest retrieved from reference TRBV5-4 and TRBJ2-3, is ETGVTQSPTHLIKTRGQQVTLRCSSQSGHNTVSWYQQALGQGPQFIFQYYREEENGRGNFPPRFSGLQFPNYSSELNVNALELDDSALYLCASSLEFRPDTQYFGPGTRLTVL.

J is TRBJ2-7 and V is TRBV5-6; possibly TRBD1 for D (6 bases). CDR1 is SGHDT and CDR2 is YYEEEE in the germline V gene. V lost 1 base to trimming and J lost 1 base, with 12 bases between them. The CDR3 runs to 15 residues. The CDR3 loop reads CASSLSQGWSYEQYF. CDR3 sequence (DNA): TGTGCCAGCAGCTTGAGTCAGGGGTGGTCCTACGAGCAGTACTTC. Drawing the rest from reference TRBV5-6 and TRBJ2-7, the complete variable domain is DAGVTQSPTHLIKTRGQQVTLRCSPKSGHDTVSWYQQALGQGPQFIFQYYEEEERQRGNFPDRFSGHQFPNYSSELNVNALLLGDSALYLCASSLSQGWSYEQYFGPGTRLTVT.

The V gene is TRBV7-2, the J gene TRBJ2-3; D is perhaps TRBD1 (6 bases). Trimming cost V 4 bases and J 0 bases, with 11 bases left between them. CDR3 length: 15 residues. Germline values: CDR1 SGHTA, CDR2 FQGNSA. The CDR3 reads CASSWGRGSTDTQYF. The CDR3 region has the DNA TGTGCCAGCAGCTGGGGAAGGGGGAGCACAGATACGCAGTATTTT.

This rearrangement joins TRBV30 to TRBJ2-2; D is possibly TRBD2 (6 bases). The CDR3 runs to 14 residues. From germline, CDR1 is GTSNPN and CDR2 SVGIG (reference sequence). The CDR3 loop reads CASRRGMTTGELFF. CDR3 coding DNA: TGTGCGTCCAGGAGGGGTATGACCACCGGGGAGCTGTTTTTT.

The gene calls are TRBV6-6 and TRBJ1-2; D is uncertain. The CDR3 length is 13 residues. Germline CDR1 and CDR2: MNHNY and SVGAGI (reference sequence). V lost 7 bases and J 3 bases, leaving 12 bases between the germline ends. The chain's CDR3 is CASTLDGDYGYTF. As DNA, the CDR3 is TGTGCCAGCACACTTGACGGGGACTATGGCTACACCTTC.

This rearrangement joins TRBV14 to TRBJ1-1; no firm D call. This CDR3 is 13 amino acids long. Trimming shortened V by 1 base and J by 10 bases, and 13 bases separated the two germline ends. Per the germline V gene, CDR1 is SGHDN and CDR2 is FVKESK. In nucleotides, the CDR3 is TGTGCCAGCAGCCAAGGGGCAGTCTCGGCAGCTTTCTTT. It yields the protein CASSQGAVSAAFF.

The CDR3 nucleotides are TGTGCCAGCAGTGGCGGGAGGGGCCTACGGGAAAAACTGTTTTTT. This translates into CASSGGRGLREKLFF. V is TRBV2 and J is TRBJ1-4, with a tentative D call TRBD1 (5 bases). In germline, CDR1 is SNHLY, CDR2 FYNNEI. The CDR3 contains 15 residues. Trimming pared 4 bases from V and 8 bases from J, leaving 17 bases between.

This clone has only a few counts. The chain recombines TRBV25-1 with TRBJ2-7; D is possibly TRBD1 (5 bases). The V end lost 2 bases, the J end lost 10 bases, and 12 bases lay between the germline ends. CDR3 size: 12 residues. Germline CDR1 and CDR2: MGHDK and SYGVNS. In DNA form, the CDR3 reads TGTGCCAGCAGTGAACCCCTCCAGGGCCAGTACTTC. It codes for CASSEPLQGQYF.

The chain combines TRBV6-1 with TRBJ1-4, with TRBD1 matching 9 bases. Unmatched junction bases numbered 9, after V lost 3 bases and J lost 7 bases. The CDR3 extends over 16 amino acids. Germline values: CDR1 MNHNS, CDR2 SASEGT. The CDR3 loop reads CASSDPWDRAGEKLFF. CDR3 DNA: TGTGCCAGCAGTGACCCGTGGGACAGGGCAGGTGAAAAACTGTTTTTT.

This clone is a singleton in its sample. The chain has TRBV2 and TRBJ1-2, with a possible D match to TRBD1 (5 bases). CDR3 size: 14 residues. In germline, CDR1 is SNHLY, CDR2 FYNNEI. V lost 7 bases and J 12 bases, leaving 24 bases between the germline ends. The CDR3 loop is CASNQGDSGTMDTF. The CDR3 DNA follows: TGTGCCAGCAATCAAGGGGACTCAGGGACCATGGACACCTTC.

The J gene is TRBJ2-5, the V gene TRBV5-4; 7 nucleotides align to TRBD2. The ends lost 0 bases at V and 3 bases at J; junction bases unmatched: 5. CDR3 length: 15 residues. In germline, CDR1 is SGHNT, CDR2 YYREEE (reference sequence). The CDR3 region has the DNA TGTGCCAGCAGCTTGGCCGCCGCGGGGGAAGAGACCCAGTACTTC. This translates into CASSLAAAGEETQYF.

The CDR3 DNA reads as TGCAGCGTAGCCAGGGCGTACGAGCAGTACTTC. Its translation: CSVARAYEQYF. The chain carries TRBV29-1 and TRBJ2-7; weak D call: TRBD1 (5 bases). CDR1 and CDR2 (germline): SQVTM, ANQGSEA. V dropped 6 bases and J dropped 4 bases, with 10 bases sitting between them. This CDR3 is built from 11 residues.

The rearrangement uses TRBV27 and TRBJ2-3; TRBD2 agrees at 13 bases. This CDR3 is built from 24 residues. Trimming at V came to 5 bases and at J to 2 bases, leaving 28 bases not matched to a gene. CDR1 is MNHEY, CDR2 SMNVEV, per germline (reference sequence). CDR3 in amino acids: CASSTLNPFPLTTSGGKHTDTQYF. CDR3 DNA sequence: TGTGCCAGCAGTACCCTTAATCCGTTCCCATTGACGACTAGCGGGGGGAAACACACAGATACGCAGTATTTT.

The chain combines TRBV23-1 with TRBJ2-3; 11 positions match TRBD2. TRBV23-1 is marked as an open reading frame, function uncertain. V shed 4 bases, J shed 2 bases, and the junction held 8 bases outside the gene matches. This CDR3 region has 17 residues. The CDR3 here is CASSRKLAGEVTDTQYF. For the CDR3, the DNA is TGCGCCAGCAGTCGCAAACTAGCGGGAGAGGTCACAGATACGCAGTATTTT.

The J gene is TRBJ2-5, the V gene TRBV4-3, with D possibly TRBD1 on 6 matching bases. The CDR3 has 15 residues. The ends were cut back, 0 bases at V and 5 bases at J, with 13 bases in the middle. The V gene's germline CDR1 is LGHNA and CDR2 YSLEER. CDR3 bases: TGCGCCAGCAGCCAAGAGGGCCAGGGGATCGAGACCCAGTACTTC. This gives the protein CASSQEGQGIETQYF.

The rearrangement uses TRBV5-5 and TRBJ2-7; a possible D gene is TRBD2 (5 bases). This CDR3 region has 14 residues. Germline V gene lookup returns CDR1 SGHKS and CDR2 YYEKEE (reference sequence). The V and J ends lost 2 bases and 5 bases respectively, with 14 bases between them. The CDR3 coding sequence is TGTGCCAGCAGCTTACTAGTCAGGCCCCACGAGCAGTACTTC. Protein sequence: CASSLLVRPHEQYF.

Comments on this clone: The sample contains more than one DNA sequence encoding this CDR3. V is TRBV28 and J is TRBJ2-5; perhaps TRBD1 as D (7 bases). CDR3 length: 14 residues. Germline V gene sequence: CDR1 MDHEN, CDR2 SYDVKM. Trimming pared 2 bases from V and 5 bases from J, leaving 12 bases between. CDR3 DNA sequence: TGTGCCAGCAGTTTAGGAGGGGGCCGCGAGACCCAGTACTTC. It specifies CASSLGGGRETQYF.

The chain recombines TRBV18 with TRBJ2-2; unclear D gene. Trimming shortened V by 0 bases and J by 8 bases, and 16 bases separated the two germline ends. The CDR3 totals 16 residues. CDR1 is KGHSH and CDR2 is LQKENI in the germline V gene. The CDR3 spells CASSPPSRLEVGELFF. CDR3 bases: TGTGCCAGCTCACCACCGTCCAGACTCGAGGTGGGGGAGCTGTTTTTT.